The 29 T cell receptor beta chains below were found in one sample sequenced in a study of blood T cell repertoires in COVID-19. Some clones are missing from TCRdb's copy, which holds only in-frame ones; the method was immunoSEQ multiplex PCR. Altogether around 7,700 clones are present, about 90% being singletons, with the ten largest covering under 8%. Sequenced material: peripheral blood. These receptors all stem from a woman aged 50 to 60 with active or convalescent COVID-19.

The J gene is TRBJ2-7, the V gene TRBV19; D unresolved. CDR3 length: 14 amino acids. Trimming took 4 bases from V and 2 from J, leaving 12 bases between them. CDR1 LNHDA and CDR2 SQIVND come from the germline V gene (reference sequence). CDR3 DNA: TGTGCCAGTAGTAGGGCAGGCCGAACCTACGAGCAGTACTTC. It encodes CASSRAGRTYEQYF. Together with reference TRBV19 and TRBJ2-7, the CDR3 gives the full variable domain: DGGITQSPKYLFRKEGQNVTLSCEQNLNHDAMYWYRQDPGQGLRLIYYSQIVNDFQKGDIAEGYSVSREKKESFPLTVTSAQKNPTAFYLCASSRAGRTYEQYFGPGTRLTVT.

This sequence joins TRBV4-3 and TRBJ2-3; D perhaps matches TRBD2 (6 bases). Germline values: CDR1 LGHNA, CDR2 YSLEER. V lost 4 bases to trimming and J lost 1 base, with 12 bases between them. The CDR3 extends over 15 amino acids. CDR3 in amino acids: CASSPLTGGTDTQYF. CDR3 coding DNA: TGCGCCAGCAGCCCCCTCACGGGGGGCACAGATACGCAGTATTTT.

The chain couples TRBV4-2 to TRBJ2-7; 8 bases agree with TRBD2. This CDR3 region has 19 residues. CDR1 is LGHNA, CDR2 YNFKEQ, per germline. Trimming removed 0 bases from V and 0 bases from J; junction bases left unmatched: 13. This CDR3 is CASSQDAPRSSGGSYEQYF. CDR3 nucleotides: TGTGCCAGCAGCCAAGATGCCCCCAGGTCGAGCGGGGGCTCCTACGAGCAGTACTTC.

V and J are TRBV9 and TRBJ1-2; TRBD1 matches 7 bases. V trimming: 9 bases; J trimming: 4 bases; junction bases outside the gene matches: 12. CDR3 length: 14 amino acids. CDR1 and CDR2 (germline): SGDLS, YYNGEE. CDR3 nucleotides: TGTGCCACCTTCAATGGGGGACAGTGCTATGGCTACACCTTC. Amino acids: CATFNGGQCYGYTF.

The chain has TRBV5-8 and TRBJ1-5; D uncertain. The CDR3 is 14 amino acids. Trimming pared 4 bases from V and 4 bases from J, leaving 12 bases between. The V gene's germline CDR1 is SGHTS and CDR2 YDEGEE. In DNA form, the CDR3 reads TGTGCCAGCAGCCTGCAGACGGGGAATCAGCCCCAGCATTTT. Protein sequence: CASSLQTGNQPQHF.

V is TRBV6-1 and J is TRBJ1-1; 9 bases line up with TRBD1. This CDR3 has 15 residues. CDR1 MNHNS and CDR2 SASEGT come from the germline V gene. Germline trimming cut 3 bases from V and 4 bases from J; bases unmatched to any gene: 6. CDR3 sequence reads: CASSDGTQGATEAFF. CDR3 nucleotide sequence: TGTGCCAGCAGTGATGGGACACAGGGGGCCACTGAAGCTTTCTTT.

There are a few counts of this clone. The rearrangement links TRBV24-1 to TRBJ2-7; 9 nucleotides match TRBD2. This CDR3 has 15 residues. Per germline, CDR1 KGHDR and CDR2 SFDVKD. V gave up 9 bases and J gave up 5 bases; unmatched junction bases: 13. The CDR3 DNA reads TGTGCCACCTCCCCACGGGTAGCGGGAGTCAACGAGCAGTACTTC. Protein sequence: CATSPRVAGVNEQYF.

This chain joins TRBV7-9 and TRBJ2-3; 10 nucleotides line up with TRBD2. J was trimmed by 2 bases and V by 5 bases; bases with no gene match: 4. This CDR3 has 15 amino acids. Germline V gives CDR1 SEHNR, CDR2 FQNEAQ (reference sequence). For the CDR3, the DNA is TGTGCCAGCAGCCTCGGACTAGCGGTCACAGATACGCAGTATTTT. This sequence encodes CASSLGLAVTDTQYF.

This chain uses TRBV2 with TRBJ1-2, with D maybe TRBD1 (5 bases). Trimming shortened V by 7 bases and J by 4 bases, and 13 bases separated the two germline ends. This CDR3 comprises 13 residues. Per germline, CDR1 SNHLY and CDR2 FYNNEI. This chain's CDR3 is CASKVQGGYGYTF. In nucleotides, the CDR3 is TGTGCCAGCAAGGTCCAGGGTGGCTATGGCTACACCTTC.

The chain combines TRBV2 with TRBJ1-3; no clear D. V was cut by 5 bases and J by 2 bases, with 13 bases left in between. CDR1 is SNHLY, CDR2 FYNNEI, per germline. CDR3 size: 15 residues. The CDR3 spells CASSLSGFAGNTIYF. The CDR3 region has the DNA TGTGCCAGCAGTCTATCAGGTTTTGCTGGAAACACCATATATTTT.

This rearrangement joins TRBV4-3 to TRBJ2-1, with unresolved D. Germline CDR1 is LGHNA and CDR2 is YSLEER. The CDR3 runs to 15 residues. V gave up 0 bases and J gave up 5 bases, with 11 bases separating them. The CDR3 bases are TGCGCCAGCAGCCAAGATTTCCGACTCCACAATGAGCAGTTCTTC. The encoded protein is CASSQDFRLHNEQFF.

CDR3 nucleotides: TGTGCCAGCAGTCGTGGAACAGCCTACGAGCAGTACTTC. Its translation is CASSRGTAYEQYF. The chain combines TRBV6-5 with TRBJ2-7; D not certain. The CDR3 is 13 residues long. With 5 bases removed from V and 2 bases from J, the gap between germline ends came to 10 bases. CDR1 is MNHEY and CDR2 is SVGAGI in the germline V gene.

The count of this clone is one. The chain combines TRBV7-9 with TRBJ2-3, with 7 bases fitting TRBD1. Unmatched junction bases numbered 20, after V lost 2 bases and J lost 9 bases. The V gene's germline CDR1 is SEHNR and CDR2 FQNEAQ (reference sequence). CDR3 length equals 18 residues. CDR3 sequence: CASSLFGPSGQLPETQYF. DNA for the CDR3: TGTGCCAGCAGCTTATTCGGCCCCTCGGGACAGCTGCCGGAGACGCAGTATTTT.

This clone appeared a single time. CDR3 in DNA: TGCGCCAGCCAGGGACAGGGACGTACTGGGGCCAACGTCCTGACTTTC. Translated: CASQGQGRTGANVLTF. The rearrangement uses TRBV5-1 and TRBJ2-6; 9 bases match TRBD1. This CDR3 contains 16 residues. After removal of 7 bases from V and 2 bases from J, the junction contained 7 bases not matched to a gene. Germline lookup yields CDR1 SGHRS and CDR2 YFSETQ.

The chain couples TRBV2 to TRBJ1-2; maybe TRBD1 (5 bases). Germline CDR1 and CDR2: SNHLY and FYNNEI. CDR3 length equals 13 residues. Between the trimmed V and J ends, which lost 6 bases and 6 bases, there was a span of 14 bases. As DNA, the CDR3 is TGTGCCAGCAGGGGGCCATCGGTTCATGGCTACACCTTC. Amino acids: CASRGPSVHGYTF. Full variable domain (missing parts from reference TRBV2 and TRBJ1-2): EPEVTQTPSHQVTQMGQEVILRCVPISNHLYFYWYRQILGQKVEFLVSFYNNEISEKSEIFDDQFSVERPDGSNFTLKIRSTKLEDSAMYFCASRGPSVHGYTFGSGTRLTVV.

The chain is built from TRBV18 and TRBJ2-5; 7 bases are a match to TRBD1. The J segment lost 6 bases and the V segment lost 0 bases, leaving 7 bases of the junction unmatched. The CDR3 loop spans 15 amino acids. Germline V lookup: CDR1 KGHSH, CDR2 LQKENI. The CDR3 loop is CASSPPGGAKKTQYF. The CDR3 DNA sequence: TGTGCCAGCTCACCACCAGGGGGCGCGAAAAAGACCCAGTACTTC.

The rearrangement uses TRBV29-1 and TRBJ1-1; TRBD1 matches at 7 bases. CDR3 length: 13 residues. V gave up 7 bases and J gave up 0 bases; unmatched junction bases: 5. CDR1 SQVTM and CDR2 ANQGSEA come from the germline V gene. The CDR3: CSATGNMNTEAFF. The CDR3 nucleotides read TGCAGCGCGACAGGGAACATGAACACTGAAGCTTTCTTT.

V and J are TRBV11-1 and TRBJ2-7, with D perhaps TRBD2 (6 bases). V lost 8 bases and J 10 bases, leaving 27 bases between the germline ends. Per the germline V gene, CDR1 is SGHAT and CDR2 is FQDESV (reference sequence). CDR3 length: 15 amino acids. CDR3: CASRRGTANAETQYF. In DNA form, the CDR3 reads TGTGCCAGCCGCCGCGGGACCGCGAACGCCGAAACCCAGTACTTC.

This chain joins TRBV4-3 and TRBJ2-3; 8 nucleotides line up with TRBD2. Germline loops: CDR1 LGHNA, CDR2 YSLEER. The CDR3 consists of 15 residues. Losses at the gene ends were 5 bases for V and 5 bases for J; bases not matched to a gene: 9. CDR3 in DNA: TGCGCCAGCAGCTCATCGCGGGGGGAACTAGATACGCAGTATTTT. Amino acids: CASSSSRGELDTQYF.

The genes are TRBV5-1 and TRBJ2-5; 9 bases match TRBD2. The CDR3 has 16 residues. Germline-derived CDR1 and CDR2 are SGHRS and YFSETQ. The V gene end was trimmed by 7 bases and the J gene end by 4 bases; junction bases not matched to a gene: 14. The CDR3 loop is CASFLRGGAWGETQYF. CDR3 in DNA: TGCGCCAGCTTCCTACGCGGGGGGGCCTGGGGAGAGACCCAGTACTTC.

The chain links TRBV3-1 (or the pseudogene TRBV3-2) to TRBJ2-3, with D perhaps TRBD2 (7 bases). The CDR3 spans 16 residues. Trimming shortened V by 2 bases and J by 5 bases, and 17 bases separated the two germline ends. Germline V gene data show CDR1 as LGHDT and CDR2 as YNNKEL (reference sequence). The CDR3 nucleotides are TGTGCCAGCAGCCAACGTATTGGGGGGGGCCTAGATACGCAGTATTTT. The encoded protein is CASSQRIGGGLDTQYF.

V gene TRBV5-5 combines with J gene TRBJ2-5; TRBD1 agrees at 8 bases. The CDR3 has 15 residues. The V gene end was trimmed by 6 bases and the J gene end by 1 base; junction bases not matched to a gene: 8. Germline CDR1 is SGHKS and CDR2 is YYEKEE (reference sequence). The CDR3 nucleotides read TGTGCCAGCATCAAGGACAGGGTGCGCCAAGAGACCCAGTACTTC. Protein sequence: CASIKDRVRQETQYF.

This clone was detected only a few times. The V and J genes are TRBV7-3 and TRBJ2-7; D remains ambiguous. Trimming stripped 0 bases from V and 5 bases from J, with 8 bases between. CDR1 SGHTA and CDR2 FQGTGA come from the germline V gene. There are 13 residues in the CDR3. The CDR3 nucleotides read TGTGCCAGCAGCTTAACTAGTGGAGACGAGCAGTACTTC. It translates to CASSLTSGDEQYF.

The chain carries TRBV2 and TRBJ1-4; D not certain. Germline CDR1 and CDR2: SNHLY and FYNNEI. Trimming left V 6 bases short and J 7 bases short, with 9 bases between. The CDR3 extends over 12 amino acids. CDR3 nucleotide sequence: TGTGCCAGCAGGGAGGTTACTGAAAAACTGTTTTTT. As protein: CASREVTEKLFF.

This chain joins TRBV30 and TRBJ1-4, with a weak D call TRBD1 (5 bases). Per the germline V gene, CDR1 is GTSNPN and CDR2 is SVGIG (reference sequence). The germline V and J ends were trimmed by 3 bases and 8 bases, with 13 bases remaining between them. This CDR3 region has 13 residues. The CDR3 here is CAWSRQGGEKLFF. CDR3 sequence (DNA): TGTGCCTGGAGCAGGCAGGGTGGGGAAAAACTGTTTTTT. The full variable domain, completed using reference TRBV30 and TRBJ1-4, is SQTIHQWPATLVQPVGSPLSLECTVEGTSNPNLYWYRQAAGRGLQLLFYSVGIGQISSEVPQNLSASRPQDRQFILSSKKLLLSDSGFYLCAWSRQGGEKLFFGSGTQLSVL.

This clone was seen once. The J gene is TRBJ1-1, the V gene TRBV5-1, with D possibly matching TRBD1 (5 bases). CDR3 length equals 14 residues. V gave up 3 bases and J gave up 0 bases, with 9 bases separating them. Germline loops: CDR1 SGHRS, CDR2 YFSETQ. CDR3 in amino acids: CASSWRTLNTEAFF. The CDR3 DNA reads as TGCGCCAGCAGCTGGCGGACACTGAACACTGAAGCTTTCTTT.

The chain has TRBV6-5 and TRBJ1-4; 7 bases fit TRBD1. The V gene end was trimmed by 6 bases and the J gene end by 8 bases; junction bases not matched to a gene: 9. CDR1 is MNHEY and CDR2 is SVGAGI in the germline V gene. The CDR3 has 14 amino acids. The CDR3 spells CASSPGTVREKLFF. CDR3 DNA: TGTGCCAGCAGCCCCGGGACAGTAAGGGAAAAACTGTTTTTT.

This chain uses TRBV7-9 with TRBJ1-2; D unresolved. Germline lookup yields CDR1 SEHNR and CDR2 FQNEAQ (reference sequence). Trimming removed 3 bases at V and 4 bases at J, with 9 bases between. The CDR3 is made up of 13 amino acids. The CDR3 protein is CASSFPQSYGYTF. In DNA, the CDR3 is TGTGCCAGCAGCTTTCCACAGAGCTATGGCTACACCTTC.

V and J are TRBV6-7 and TRBJ2-3, with TRBD1 identical over 11 bases. TRBV6-7 is annotated as an ORF whose role is uncertain. CDR3 size: 13 residues. The V gene end was trimmed by 6 bases and the J gene end by 6 bases; junction bases not matched to a gene: 2. The CDR3 DNA sequence: TGTGCCAGCAGGGGACAGGGGGAGGATACGCAGTATTTT. Amino acids: CASRGQGEDTQYF.